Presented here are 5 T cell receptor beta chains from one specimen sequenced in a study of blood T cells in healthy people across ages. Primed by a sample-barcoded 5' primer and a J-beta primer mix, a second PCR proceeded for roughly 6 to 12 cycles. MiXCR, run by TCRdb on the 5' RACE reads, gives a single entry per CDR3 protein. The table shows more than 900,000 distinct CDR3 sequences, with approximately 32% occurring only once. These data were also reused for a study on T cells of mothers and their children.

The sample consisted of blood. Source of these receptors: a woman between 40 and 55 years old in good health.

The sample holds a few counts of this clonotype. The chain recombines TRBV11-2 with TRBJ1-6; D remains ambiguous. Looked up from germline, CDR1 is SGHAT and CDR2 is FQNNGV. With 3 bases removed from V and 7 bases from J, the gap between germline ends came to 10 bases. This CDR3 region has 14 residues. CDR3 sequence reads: CASSLDLSNSPLHF. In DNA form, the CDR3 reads TGTGCCAGCAGCTTGGACCTCTCCAATTCACCCCTCCACTTT.

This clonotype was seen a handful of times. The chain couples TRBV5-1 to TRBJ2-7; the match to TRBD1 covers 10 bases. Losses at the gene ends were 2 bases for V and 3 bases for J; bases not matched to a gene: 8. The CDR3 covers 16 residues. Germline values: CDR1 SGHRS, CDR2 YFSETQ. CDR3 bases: TGCGCCAGCAGCTTTCGGGGACAGGGGATGAACTACGAGCAGTACTTC. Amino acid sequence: CASSFRGQGMNYEQYF.

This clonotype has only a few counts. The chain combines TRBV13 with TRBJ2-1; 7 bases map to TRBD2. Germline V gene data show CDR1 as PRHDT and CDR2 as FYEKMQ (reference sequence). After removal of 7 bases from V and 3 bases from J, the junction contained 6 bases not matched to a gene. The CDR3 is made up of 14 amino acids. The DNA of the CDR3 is TGTGCCAGCAAGCGGCTAGCGGACTACAATGAGCAGTTCTTC. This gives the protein CASKRLADYNEQFF.

The CDR3 reads CASKEGGEQFF. DNA for the CDR3: TGTGCCAGCAAGGAGGGAGGTGAGCAGTTCTTC. The chain combines TRBV7-9 with TRBJ2-1; the D gene is possibly TRBD2 (6 bases). V was pared by 7 bases and J by 9 bases, with 10 bases between. The CDR3 has 11 amino acids. Germline V gene lookup returns CDR1 SEHNR and CDR2 FQNEAQ (reference sequence).

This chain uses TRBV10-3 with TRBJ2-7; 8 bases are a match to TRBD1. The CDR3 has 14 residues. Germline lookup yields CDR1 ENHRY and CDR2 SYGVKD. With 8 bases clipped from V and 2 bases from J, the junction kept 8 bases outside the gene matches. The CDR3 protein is CAIAGTGTTYEQYF. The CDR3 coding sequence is TGTGCCATCGCGGGGACAGGTACGACCTACGAGCAGTACTTC.